This T cell receptor (beta chain) was recorded in a study of cytomegalovirus exposure and HLA in healthy donors. Study details: The 120 validation repertoires were produced on the same platform as the 700 or so repertoires of the first cohort. This was reported in a later analysis. General study findings and limits: Most TCRs appeared rarely, but some public TCRs recurred in many donors. Reported performance of the classifier showed diagnosis of cytomegalovirus status with high specificity and sensitivity. According to the study, some 160 TCR beta chains were cytomegalovirus-associated.

Note on this clone: Antigen specificity is unknown.

Repertoires were generated with immunoSEQ multiplex PCR, while TCRdb's copy carries only in-frame clones and drops some. The profile shows a few hundred thousand clones, just over 85% of them singletons. The length of the CDR3 is 16 residues. J gave up 4 bases and V 0 bases, and 4 bases lay outside the gene matches. From germline, CDR1 is SEHNR and CDR2 FQNEAQ (reference sequence). This sequence joins TRBV7-9 and TRBJ2-1; 9 bases agree with TRBD2. Source material: PBMCs. The origin of this receptor is a young woman in good health and CMV-seronegative. The CDR3 here is CASSLAGLAAYNEQFF. The CDR3 coding sequence is TGTGCCAGCAGCTTAGCGGGACTAGCAGCGTACAATGAGCAGTTCTTC.